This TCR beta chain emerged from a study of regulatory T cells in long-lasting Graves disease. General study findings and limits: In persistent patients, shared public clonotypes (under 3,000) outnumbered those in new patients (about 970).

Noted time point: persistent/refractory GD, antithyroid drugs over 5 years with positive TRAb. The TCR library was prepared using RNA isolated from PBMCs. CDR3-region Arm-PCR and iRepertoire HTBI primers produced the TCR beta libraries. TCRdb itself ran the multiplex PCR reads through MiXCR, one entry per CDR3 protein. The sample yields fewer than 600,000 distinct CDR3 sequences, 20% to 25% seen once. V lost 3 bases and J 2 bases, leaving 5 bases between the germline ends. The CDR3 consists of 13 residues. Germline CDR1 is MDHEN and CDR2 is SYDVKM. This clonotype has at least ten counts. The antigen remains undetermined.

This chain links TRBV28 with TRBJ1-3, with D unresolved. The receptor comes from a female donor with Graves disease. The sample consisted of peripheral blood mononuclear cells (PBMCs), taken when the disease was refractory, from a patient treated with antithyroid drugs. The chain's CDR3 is CASSFTTGNTIYF. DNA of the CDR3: TGTGCCAGCAGTTTTACTACTGGAAACACCATATATTTT.